This entry features one TCR beta chain sequence. Its antigen is unidentified. Of the isolated RNA, all was reverse transcribed, and so the sequenced material was expressed TCRB transcripts. Some clones are missing from TCRdb's copy, which holds only in-frame ones; the method was immunoSEQ multiplex PCR. The table lists a few hundred thousand clones, about 18% of them singletons, with 0.035% to 0.05% in the top ten. The data were obtained in a study of beta chain features in type 1 diabetes. Background on the study: Patient and healthy donor groups were alike in age, gender and cell yields. Study-wide results and caveats: Naive, central memory and regulatory TCRB repertoires appeared more similar among patients than healthy donors.

V gave up 3 bases and J gave up 7 bases, with 9 bases separating them. This CDR3 has 12 residues. Germline assignment: CDR1 SGHTA and CDR2 FQGNSA. This receptor was taken from a woman aged 18-29 years in good health. The material sequenced was naive CD4+ T cells from blood. The rearrangement links TRBV7-2 to TRBJ1-2, with D perhaps TRBD1 (5 bases). DNA of the CDR3: TGTGCCAGCAGCTTCACAGGTTCTGGCTACACCTTC. Amino acids: CASSFTGSGYTF.